Listed below are T cell receptor beta chains from one sample, sequenced in a study of CXCR3-negative and CXCR3-positive naive CD8 T cells. TCRdb reprocessed the 5' RACE reads; each CDR3 protein has one entry and no DNA is given. The repertoire table contains 150,000 or so distinct CDR3 sequences. Sequenced input: naive CXCR3- CD8+ T cells from blood. Receptors originate from a human donor in good health. Some clones in this sample may be carry-over from other donors' samples. Both conserved end residues are part of each CDR3. Each record gives: V gene, J gene, CDR3 protein.

v_call: TRBV23-1
j_call: TRBJ2-7
cdr3_aa: CASSQLGPNRAEQYF

v_call: TRBV12-3/TRBV12-4
j_call: TRBJ2-1
cdr3_aa: CASSFLFVGEQFF

v_call: TRBV9
j_call: TRBJ1-1
cdr3_aa: CASSVAGGTDTEAFF

v_call: TRBV28
j_call: TRBJ2-7
cdr3_aa: CASSLKRGLDEQYF

v_call: TRBV12-3/TRBV12-4
j_call: TRBJ2-3
cdr3_aa: CASSSVGGADTQYF

v_call: TRBV7-9
j_call: TRBJ2-5
cdr3_aa: CASSRLTSGQETQYF

v_call: TRBV6-2/TRBV6-3
j_call: TRBJ2-7
cdr3_aa: CASSEDSLTTGRYF

v_call: TRBV7-8
j_call: TRBJ2-7
cdr3_aa: CASRWGHSYEQYF

v_call: TRBV28
j_call: TRBJ1-1
cdr3_aa: CASSLASRGWNEAFF

v_call: TRBV27
j_call: TRBJ2-3
cdr3_aa: CASSLATRYTDTQYF

v_call: TRBV28
j_call: TRBJ2-3
cdr3_aa: CASSAQGTGGSDTQYF

v_call: TRBV12-3/TRBV12-4
j_call: TRBJ2-7
cdr3_aa: CASSLVPAIYEQYF

v_call: TRBV7-6
j_call: TRBJ2-1
cdr3_aa: CASSLEAGVNEQFF

v_call: TRBV9
j_call: TRBJ2-1
cdr3_aa: CASSVASSGDEQFF

v_call: TRBV5-1
j_call: TRBJ2-1
cdr3_aa: CASSLVGWSEQFF

v_call: TRBV4-1
j_call: TRBJ2-1
cdr3_aa: CASSPGGLAGMRSYNEQFF

v_call: TRBV20-1
j_call: TRBJ2-7
cdr3_aa: CSARDTASYEQYF

v_call: TRBV10-1
j_call: TRBJ1-2
cdr3_aa: CASSEPWDRGGDCYGYTF

v_call: TRBV27
j_call: TRBJ1-5
cdr3_aa: CASSTQATGNQPQHF

v_call: TRBV4-1
j_call: TRBJ1-1
cdr3_aa: CASSQVSGGSNTEAFF

v_call: TRBV5-1
j_call: TRBJ2-7
cdr3_aa: CASSLPQGEFSYEQYF

v_call: TRBV28
j_call: TRBJ1-3
cdr3_aa: CASSYRVLSGNTIYF

v_call: TRBV29-1
j_call: TRBJ2-5
cdr3_aa: CSVEVGGYETQYF

v_call: TRBV4-2
j_call: TRBJ2-7
cdr3_aa: CASSASWEQYF

v_call: TRBV9
j_call: TRBJ2-1
cdr3_aa: CASSPHVDSSSYNEQFF

v_call: TRBV4-3
j_call: TRBJ2-2
cdr3_aa: CASSQGSGRPSTAELFF

v_call: TRBV27
j_call: TRBJ1-5
cdr3_aa: CASSPGTGGNQPQHF

v_call: TRBV3-1
j_call: TRBJ2-7
cdr3_aa: CASSPGAGAYEQYF

v_call: TRBV7-6
j_call: TRBJ2-3
cdr3_aa: CASSFLLARDPDTQYF

v_call: TRBV10-3
j_call: TRBJ1-2
cdr3_aa: CAISPFSDTELRGYTF

v_call: TRBV29-1
j_call: TRBJ2-3
cdr3_aa: CSVEEEGGQGATDTQYF

v_call: TRBV5-1
j_call: TRBJ1-1
cdr3_aa: CASSGGQGMNTEAFF

v_call: TRBV30
j_call: TRBJ1-6
cdr3_aa: CAWRPGQKYNSPLHF

v_call: TRBV29-1
j_call: TRBJ2-7
cdr3_aa: CSVEAVGQGTEQYF

v_call: TRBV29-1
j_call: TRBJ2-2
cdr3_aa: CSVEWGGPGELFF

v_call: TRBV7-2
j_call: TRBJ2-7
cdr3_aa: CASSYRQNNYEQYF

v_call: TRBV4-1
j_call: TRBJ2-2
cdr3_aa: CASSHGVGVAAGELFF